The clone carrying this T cell receptor (beta chain) was seen repeatedly, ten times or more. The data derive from a study of identical twins. CDR1 LNHNV and CDR2 YYDKDF come from the germline V gene (reference sequence). V lost 4 bases and J lost 1, with 4 bases in between. This CDR3 region has 13 residues. Each CDR3 protein gets one entry after TCRdb re-called the 5' RACE reads with MiXCR. The sample lists about 700,000 distinct CDR3 sequences, approximately 6.1% occurring once. The gene calls are TRBV15 and TRBJ2-2; D is ambiguous. The sequence was collected from a man aged 18 to 35 in good health. Sequences were obtained from naive T cells sorted from blood. DNA of the CDR3: TGTGCCACCAGCAATGAGAACACCGGGGAGCTGTTTTTT. Its protein product is CATSNENTGELFF.